One sample yielded the 21 T cell receptor beta chains listed below, sequenced in a study of cytomegalovirus exposure and HLA in healthy donors. A multiplex PCR was run with 60 Vbeta primers and 13 Jbeta primers. Generated by immunoSEQ multiplex PCR, the TCRdb table keeps only in-frame clones and is missing some. The table lists 90,000 to 100,000 clones, 76% of them singletons. The sequenced sample was PBMCs. The receptors stem from a man aged 40-55 years in good health and CMV-seronegative.

V gene TRBV7-7 combines with J gene TRBJ2-5; the D gene is possibly TRBD1 (5 bases). The CDR3 covers 14 residues. From germline, CDR1 is SSHAT and CDR2 FNYEAQ (reference sequence). The V end was cut by 3 bases, the J end by 7 bases, with 15 bases between. The CDR3 bases are TGTGCCAGCAGCTTGGACAATGGGCCGGGGACCCAGTACTTC. Amino acids: CASSLDNGPGTQYF.

The CDR3 loop is CASSYTMLGSSYGYTF. DNA for the CDR3: TGTGCCAGCAGTTACACCATGTTGGGGAGTTCCTATGGCTACACCTTC. This chain uses TRBV6-6 with TRBJ1-2; no reliable D call. Germline-derived CDR1 and CDR2 are MNHNY and SVGAGI (reference sequence). The V end lost 2 bases, the J end lost 4 bases, and 17 bases lay between the germline ends. The CDR3 totals 16 residues.

There are a few counts of this clone. CDR3 residues: CASSPGPGYEQYF. In DNA, the CDR3 is TGTGCCAGCAGTCCCGGGCCGGGGTACGAGCAGTACTTC. V usage is TRBV27 and J usage is TRBJ2-7, with D possibly TRBD2 on 5 matching bases. Germline V lookup: CDR1 MNHEY, CDR2 SMNVEV (reference sequence). V was clipped by 5 bases and J by 4 bases, with 12 bases between them. This CDR3 has 13 amino acids.

The chain links TRBV7-9 to TRBJ2-5; TRBD1 matches at 7 bases. The CDR3 contains 13 residues. Per the germline V gene, CDR1 is SEHNR and CDR2 is FQNEAQ (reference sequence). V lost 5 bases, J lost 7 bases, and 7 bases stayed unmatched. The CDR3 bases are TGTGCCAGCAGCCTACAGGGGACGGGGACCCAGTACTTC. Its protein product is CASSLQGTGTQYF.

The CDR3 loop reads CASSAGFDGNTIYF. In DNA form, the CDR3 reads TGTGCCAGCAGTGCAGGGTTTGACGGAAACACCATATATTTT. V is TRBV6-5 and J is TRBJ1-3, with D tentatively TRBD1 (5 bases). The V end was cut by 5 bases, the J end by 4 bases, with 12 bases between. This CDR3 spans 14 amino acids. Germline V gene sequence: CDR1 MNHEY, CDR2 SVGAGI.

This sequence joins TRBV7-3 and TRBJ2-3, with 9 bases lining up with TRBD2. V was pared by 2 bases and J by 5 bases, with 5 bases of the junction left unmatched. This CDR3 is 15 amino acids long. The V gene's germline CDR1 is SGHTA and CDR2 FQGTGA. CDR3 nucleotides: TGTGCCAGCAGCTTACGCGGGGGGGCCGGAGATACGCAGTATTTT. As protein: CASSLRGGAGDTQYF.

This sequence joins TRBV7-2 and TRBJ1-1; D ambiguous. There are 15 residues in the CDR3. Germline-derived CDR1 and CDR2 are SGHTA and FQGNSA. Trimming removed 0 bases from V and 0 bases from J, with 8 bases in between. CDR3 nucleotides: TGTGCCAGCAGCTTAGCTTCCAAAATGAACACTGAAGCTTTCTTT. Protein: CASSLASKMNTEAFF.

V gene TRBV19 combines with J gene TRBJ1-3, with D possibly being TRBD1 (5 bases). CDR3 length equals 13 residues. Per germline, CDR1 LNHDA and CDR2 SQIVND (reference sequence). Trimming stripped 10 bases from V and 0 bases from J, with 10 bases between. The DNA of the CDR3 is TGTGCCACAAAGGGGATCTCTGGAAACACCATATATTTT. This encodes CATKGISGNTIYF.

J is TRBJ2-5 and V is TRBV6-5; possible D gene TRBD1, 5 bases. The DNA end is a closer match to TRBJ2-7, so the J assignment may be wrong. Per germline, CDR1 MNHEY and CDR2 SVGAGI. The CDR3 consists of 14 residues. This CDR3 reads CASSYLRAGYEQYF. The CDR3, as DNA: TGTGCCAGCAGTTACCTCAGGGCAGGCTACGAGCAGTACTTC.

Only a few counts were recorded for this clone. The V gene is TRBV2, the J gene TRBJ2-7, with TRBD1 identical over 10 bases. CDR1 and CDR2 (germline): SNHLY, FYNNEI. The CDR3 has 16 residues. J was trimmed by 6 bases and V by 6 bases; bases with no gene match: 14. The CDR3 loop reads CASRLGSATGGGEQYF. The CDR3 nucleotides are TGTGCCAGCAGGCTCGGAAGCGCGACAGGGGGCGGCGAGCAGTACTTC.

The rearrangement joins TRBV21-1 to TRBJ1-1. TRBV21-1 is flagged as a pseudogene. The CDR3 extends over 16 amino acids. CDR3 sequence: CASSYLRPSKDTEAFF. CDR3 nucleotides: TGTGCCAGCAGCTATTTGAGGCCTTCCAAGGACACTGAAGCTTTCTTT.

The chain couples TRBV13 to TRBJ1-1; weak D call: TRBD1 (6 bases). The CDR3 sequence is 13 residues long. Germline V CDR1 and CDR2: PRHDT, FYEKMQ (reference sequence). V lost 3 bases to trimming and J lost 8 bases, with 13 bases between them. CDR3 amino acids: CASSLGPGTEAFF. In DNA form, the CDR3 reads TGTGCCAGCAGCTTGGGGCCTGGGACAGAAGCTTTCTTT.

The rearrangement joins TRBV7-2 to TRBJ1-3; D remains unclear. V was shortened by 1 base and J by 4 bases, with 8 bases between the two germline ends. This CDR3 has 14 residues. CDR1 is SGHTA and CDR2 is FQGNSA in the germline V gene. CDR3 nucleotides: TGTGCCAGCAGCTTAGGAGGGATCGGAAACACCATATATTTT. Translation: CASSLGGIGNTIYF. The variable domain in full, with the rest retrieved from reference TRBV7-2 and TRBJ1-3, is GAGVSQSPSNKVTEKGKDVELRCDPISGHTALYWYRQSLGQGLEFLIYFQGNSAPDKSGLPSDRFSAERTGGSVSTLTIQRTQQEDSAVYLCASSLGGIGNTIYFGEGSWLTVV.

This chain links TRBV5-4 with TRBJ2-3; 7 nucleotides line up with TRBD1. J gave up 3 bases and V 2 bases, and 12 bases lay outside the gene matches. This CDR3 contains 17 residues. Germline CDR1 is SGHNT and CDR2 is YYREEE (reference sequence). The CDR3, as DNA: TGTGCCAGCAGCTTTAGACAGGGCCGCGAAGCGACAGATACGCAGTATTTT. Amino acids: CASSFRQGREATDTQYF.

The genes are TRBV4-3 and TRBJ1-4, with 8 bases matching TRBD1. Trimming at V came to 1 base and at J to 5 bases, leaving 3 bases not matched to a gene. CDR3 length: 15 amino acids. The germline V gene encodes CDR1 LGHNA and CDR2 YSLEER. This CDR3 is CASSQVQGANEKLFF. DNA of the CDR3: TGCGCCAGCAGCCAAGTTCAGGGGGCCAATGAAAAACTGTTTTTT.

This clone was picked up a small number of times. The V and J genes are TRBV11-2 and TRBJ1-1; D uncertain. CDR3 length equals 13 residues. Trimming took off 5 bases at V and 3 bases at J, with 10 bases between the two ends. Germline V gene data show CDR1 as SGHAT and CDR2 as FQNNGV. The chain's CDR3 is CASSPRGDTEAFF. CDR3 sequence (DNA): TGTGCCAGCAGCCCCCGAGGTGACACTGAAGCTTTCTTT.

The chain links TRBV6-6 to TRBJ2-7; 8 bases are shared with TRBD1. CDR1 and CDR2 from the germline V gene are MNHNY and SVGAGI (reference sequence). The CDR3 is 14 amino acids. Trimming took 6 bases from V and 4 from J; bases not matched to a gene: 8. CDR3 region: CASRDRARLYEQYF. The CDR3 region has the DNA TGTGCCAGCAGGGACAGGGCTCGTCTTTACGAGCAGTACTTC.

The chain has TRBV27 and TRBJ1-5, with unresolved D. V gave up 5 bases and J gave up 4 bases, with 6 bases separating them. Germline V gene data show CDR1 as MNHEY and CDR2 as SMNVEV (reference sequence). The length of the CDR3 is 12 residues. CDR3 bases: TGTGCCAGCAGTCCCCTTAATCAGCCCCAGCATTTT. Encoded protein: CASSPLNQPQHF.

The gene calls are TRBV19 and TRBJ1-4; possibly TRBD1 for D (6 bases). This CDR3 comprises 15 residues. Per the germline V gene, CDR1 is LNHDA and CDR2 is SQIVND (reference sequence). Trimming left V 7 bases short and J 1 base short, with 13 bases between. The CDR3 bases are TGTGCCAGTAATGATCGGACAGAAACTAATGAAAAACTGTTTTTT. Translated, it gives CASNDRTETNEKLFF.

This clone was picked up one time. The chain couples TRBV28 to TRBJ1-5; 7 bases align to TRBD1. With 6 bases clipped from V and 4 bases from J, the junction kept 15 bases outside the gene matches. Germline V gives CDR1 MDHEN, CDR2 SYDVKM. The length of the CDR3 is 17 residues. CDR3 residues: CASRLTLEGAWNQPQHF. CDR3 DNA sequence: TGTGCCAGCAGACTTACGCTCGAGGGGGCATGGAATCAGCCCCAGCATTTT.

A single count supports this clone. The chain carries TRBV5-1 and TRBJ2-7; tentatively, D is TRBD2 (6 bases). Germline V gives CDR1 SGHRS, CDR2 YFSETQ. The CDR3 consists of 13 residues. Trimming shortened V by 3 bases and J by 4 bases, and 11 bases separated the two germline ends. Here the CDR3 DNA reads TGCGCCAGCAGCTCGGGACTTGTATACGAGCAGTACTTC. The encoded protein is CASSSGLVYEQYF.